The present T cell receptor beta chain was sequenced within a study of early stage breast cancer tumors. Study-level information: Most invasive tumors, about 75% of the 16, were ER+/PR+/HER2-. Study outcomes and limitations: Most shared enriched TCRB sequences were commonly generated ones. Unsorted bulk genomic DNA sequencing lacked pairing and functional marker data. Blood repertoires resembled normal breast more than tumor.

Concerning this clone itself: Its cognate antigen is unknown.

Trimming left V 3 bases short and J 8 bases short, with 5 bases between. The germline V gene has CDR1 MNHEY and CDR2 SMNVEV (reference sequence). The CDR3 has 11 amino acids. Libraries were prepared by immunoSEQ multiplex PCR; TCRdb keeps only in-frame clonotypes and omits some of them. The table lists tens of thousands of clones, 75% to 95% of them singletons. The receptor was derived from a person aged 65 to 79 with breast cancer. Input material: blood. The chain is built from TRBV27 and TRBJ2-1; D uncertain. The CDR3 loop reads CASSFFDEQFF. The CDR3 region has the DNA TGTGCCAGCAGTTTTTTCGATGAGCAGTTCTTC.